The 2 T cell receptor beta chains below were found in one sample sequenced in a study of T cells after yellow fever vaccination. TCRdb reanalysed the 5' RACE reads using MiXCR and keeps one entry per CDR3 protein. This table has around 590,000 distinct CDR3 sequences, more than 9% appearing once. The sequenced sample was PBMCs, obtained on the day of the yellow fever booster vaccination. These receptors were collected from a man aged 30-40 years who received the YFV17D yellow fever vaccine.

The chain carries TRBV11-2 and TRBJ2-3, with 15 bases that match TRBD2. The CDR3 has 21 residues. J gave up 5 bases and V 4 bases, and 19 bases lay outside the gene matches. The V gene's germline CDR1 is SGHAT and CDR2 FQNNGV. In DNA, the CDR3 is TGTGCCAGCAGCTCCCCCCCCGGGACTAGCGGGAGGAGGGGCGGTGGAGATACGCAGTATTTT. It codes for CASSSPPGTSGRRGGGDTQYF. The full variable domain, with the rest looked up from reference TRBV11-2 and TRBJ2-3, is EAGVAQSPRYKIIEKRQSVAFWCNPISGHATLYWYQQILGQGPKLLIQFQNNGVVDDSQLPKDRFSAERLKGVDSTLKIQPAKLEDSAVYLCASSSPPGTSGRRGGGDTQYFGPGTRLTVL.

The rearrangement uses TRBV11-1 and TRBJ2-7; D may be TRBD2 (5 bases). V lost 2 bases to trimming and J lost 6 bases, with 14 bases between them. CDR3 length equals 14 residues. Germline V CDR1 and CDR2: SGHAT, FQDESV (reference sequence). CDR3 sequence reads: CASSLRADFAEQYF. The CDR3 DNA sequence: TGTGCCAGCAGCTTACGGGCGGACTTCGCCGAGCAGTACTTC.